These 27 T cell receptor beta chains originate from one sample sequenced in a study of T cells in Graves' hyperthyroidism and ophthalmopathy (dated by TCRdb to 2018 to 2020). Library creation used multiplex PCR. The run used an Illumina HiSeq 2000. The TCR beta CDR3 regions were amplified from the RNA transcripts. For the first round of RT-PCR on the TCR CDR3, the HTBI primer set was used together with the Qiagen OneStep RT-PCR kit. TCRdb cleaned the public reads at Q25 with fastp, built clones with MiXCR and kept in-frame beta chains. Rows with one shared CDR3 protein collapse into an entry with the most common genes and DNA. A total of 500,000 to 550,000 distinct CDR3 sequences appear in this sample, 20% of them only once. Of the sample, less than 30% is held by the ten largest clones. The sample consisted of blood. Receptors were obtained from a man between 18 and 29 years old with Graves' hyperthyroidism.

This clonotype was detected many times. The CDR3 loop reads CASTDRTQPQHF. CDR3 nucleotides: TGTGCCAGCACAGACAGGACTCAGCCCCAGCATTTT. This chain connects TRBV6-1 to TRBJ1-5; possible D gene TRBD1, 6 bases. In germline, CDR1 is MNHNS, CDR2 SASEGT. Trimming took off 7 bases at V and 6 bases at J, with 10 bases between the two ends. The CDR3 runs 12 residues.

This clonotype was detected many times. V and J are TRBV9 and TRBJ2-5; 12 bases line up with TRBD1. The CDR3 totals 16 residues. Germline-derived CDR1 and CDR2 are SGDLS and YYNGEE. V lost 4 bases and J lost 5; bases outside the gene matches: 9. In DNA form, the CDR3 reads TGTGCCAGCAGCCGAACCGGGACAGGGGGCGAGGAGACCCAGTACTTC. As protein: CASSRTGTGGEETQYF.

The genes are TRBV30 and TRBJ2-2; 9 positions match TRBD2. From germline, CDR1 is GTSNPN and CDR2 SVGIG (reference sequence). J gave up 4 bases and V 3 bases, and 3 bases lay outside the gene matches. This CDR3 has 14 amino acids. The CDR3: CAWREAGGTGELFF. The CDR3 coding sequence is TGTGCCTGGAGAGAAGCGGGGGGCACCGGGGAGCTGTTTTTT.

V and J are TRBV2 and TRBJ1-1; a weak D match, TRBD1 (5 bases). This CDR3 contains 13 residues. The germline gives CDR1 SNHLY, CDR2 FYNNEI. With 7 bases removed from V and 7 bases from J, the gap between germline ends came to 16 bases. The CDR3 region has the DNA TGTGCCAGCACCCCGGGCGGGACGAATGAAGCTTTCTTT. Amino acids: CASTPGGTNEAFF.

CDR3 residues: CASSSEDSVSAFF. CDR3 in DNA: TGTGCCAGCAGTTCCGAGGATTCGGTTTCGGCTTTCTTT. The genes are TRBV12-3 or TRBV12-4 and TRBJ1-1, with D hard to call. CDR3 size: 13 residues. The V and J ends lost 4 bases and 11 bases respectively, with 17 bases between them.

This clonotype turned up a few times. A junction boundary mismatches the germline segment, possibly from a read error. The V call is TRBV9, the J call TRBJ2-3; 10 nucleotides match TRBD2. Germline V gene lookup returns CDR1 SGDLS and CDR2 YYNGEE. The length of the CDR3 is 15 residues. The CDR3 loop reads CTSSGSGGITDTQYF. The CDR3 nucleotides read TGTACCAGCAGCGGTAGCGGGGGGATCACAGATACGCAGTATTTT.

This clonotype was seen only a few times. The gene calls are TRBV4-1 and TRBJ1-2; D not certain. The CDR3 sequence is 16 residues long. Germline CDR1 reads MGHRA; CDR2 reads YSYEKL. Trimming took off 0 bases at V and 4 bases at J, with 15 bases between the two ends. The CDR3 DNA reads TGCGCCAGCAGCCAAGACGATACCAGACCGGGCTATGGCTACACCTTC. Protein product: CASSQDDTRPGYGYTF.

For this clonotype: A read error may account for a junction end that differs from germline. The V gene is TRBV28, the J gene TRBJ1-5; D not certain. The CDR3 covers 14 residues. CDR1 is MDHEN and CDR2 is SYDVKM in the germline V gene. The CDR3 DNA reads TGTGCCAGCAGCCCTTGGGTCGGCAATCAGCCTCAGCATTTT. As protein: CASSPWVGNQPQHF.

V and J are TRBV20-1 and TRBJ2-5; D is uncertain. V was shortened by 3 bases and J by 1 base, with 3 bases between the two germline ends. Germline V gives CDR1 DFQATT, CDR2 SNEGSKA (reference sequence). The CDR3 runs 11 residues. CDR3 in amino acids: CSARGQETQYF. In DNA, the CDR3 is TGCAGTGCTAGGGGCCAAGAGACCCAGTACTTC.

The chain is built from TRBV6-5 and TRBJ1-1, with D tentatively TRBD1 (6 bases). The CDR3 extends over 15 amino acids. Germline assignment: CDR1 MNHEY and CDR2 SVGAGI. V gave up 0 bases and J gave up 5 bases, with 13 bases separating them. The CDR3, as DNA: TGTGCCAGCAGTTACTCGACCAGGGGTGGGACTGAAGCTTTCTTT. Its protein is CASSYSTRGGTEAFF.

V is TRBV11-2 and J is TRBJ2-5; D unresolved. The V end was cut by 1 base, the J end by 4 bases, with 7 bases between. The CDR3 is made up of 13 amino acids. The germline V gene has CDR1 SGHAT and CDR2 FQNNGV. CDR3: CASSLGSLETQYF. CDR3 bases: TGTGCCAGCAGCTTAGGGTCCCTAGAGACCCAGTACTTC.

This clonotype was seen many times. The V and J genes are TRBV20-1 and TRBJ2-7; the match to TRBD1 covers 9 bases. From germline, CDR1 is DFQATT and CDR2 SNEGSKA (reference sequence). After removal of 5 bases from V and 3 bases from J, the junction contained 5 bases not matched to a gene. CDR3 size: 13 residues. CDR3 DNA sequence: TGCAGTGCTTCGCAGACAGGGGGCTACGAGCAGTACTTC. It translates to CSASQTGGYEQYF.

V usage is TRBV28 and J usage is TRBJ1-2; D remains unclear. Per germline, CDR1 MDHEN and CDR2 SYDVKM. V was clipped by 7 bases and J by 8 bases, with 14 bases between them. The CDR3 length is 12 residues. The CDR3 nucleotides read TGTGCCAGCATAGGCAGCATCTTAGGCTACACCTTC. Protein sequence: CASIGSILGYTF.

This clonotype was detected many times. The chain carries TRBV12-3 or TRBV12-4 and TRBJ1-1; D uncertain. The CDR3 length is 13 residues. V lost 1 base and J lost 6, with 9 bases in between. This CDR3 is CASSLVKEAEAFF. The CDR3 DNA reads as TGTGCCAGCAGTTTAGTGAAGGAGGCTGAAGCTTTCTTT.

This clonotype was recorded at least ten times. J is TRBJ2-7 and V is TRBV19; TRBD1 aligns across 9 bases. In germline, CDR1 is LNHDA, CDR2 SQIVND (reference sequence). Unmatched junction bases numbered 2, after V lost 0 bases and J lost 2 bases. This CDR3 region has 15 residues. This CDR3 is CASSIEQGAPYEQYF. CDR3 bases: TGTGCCAGTAGTATAGAACAGGGGGCCCCCTACGAGCAGTACTTC.

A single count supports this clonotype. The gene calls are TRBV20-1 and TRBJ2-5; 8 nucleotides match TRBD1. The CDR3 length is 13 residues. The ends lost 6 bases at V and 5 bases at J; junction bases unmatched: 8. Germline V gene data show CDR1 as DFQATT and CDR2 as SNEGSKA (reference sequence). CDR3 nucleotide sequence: TGCAGTGCAGACGACAGGGGTCAGGAGACCCAGTACTTC. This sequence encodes CSADDRGQETQYF.

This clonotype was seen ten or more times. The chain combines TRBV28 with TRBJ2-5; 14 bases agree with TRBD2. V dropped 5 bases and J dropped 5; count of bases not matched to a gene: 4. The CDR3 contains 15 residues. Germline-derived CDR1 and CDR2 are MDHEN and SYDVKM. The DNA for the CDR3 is TGTGCCAGCAGTAAAGGACTAGCGGGGGGTGAGACCCAGTACTTC. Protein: CASSKGLAGGETQYF.

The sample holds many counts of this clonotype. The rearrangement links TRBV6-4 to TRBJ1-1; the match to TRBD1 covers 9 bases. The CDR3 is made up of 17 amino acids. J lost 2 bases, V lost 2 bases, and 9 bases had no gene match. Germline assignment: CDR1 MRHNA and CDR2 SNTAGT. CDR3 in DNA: TGTGCCAGCAGTGACCTTCGCCGGACAGGGGTAAACACTGAAGCTTTCTTT. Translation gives CASSDLRRTGVNTEAFF.

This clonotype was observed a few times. For the CDR3, the DNA is TGTGCCAGCAGTAGCGGGACAGGGGGCGTCTATGGCTACACCTTC. This sequence encodes CASSSGTGGVYGYTF. The gene calls are TRBV6-1 and TRBJ1-2, with 12 bases that match TRBD1. Trimming at V came to 5 bases and at J to 4 bases, leaving 5 bases not matched to a gene. The CDR3 runs 15 residues. The germline gives CDR1 MNHNS, CDR2 SASEGT.

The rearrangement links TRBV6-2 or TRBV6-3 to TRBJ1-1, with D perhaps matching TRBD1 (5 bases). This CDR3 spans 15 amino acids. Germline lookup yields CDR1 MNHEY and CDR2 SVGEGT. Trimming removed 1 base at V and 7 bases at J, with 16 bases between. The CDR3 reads CASSYLGPPGDEAFF. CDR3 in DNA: TGTGCCAGCAGTTACTTGGGACCTCCGGGGGATGAAGCTTTCTTT.

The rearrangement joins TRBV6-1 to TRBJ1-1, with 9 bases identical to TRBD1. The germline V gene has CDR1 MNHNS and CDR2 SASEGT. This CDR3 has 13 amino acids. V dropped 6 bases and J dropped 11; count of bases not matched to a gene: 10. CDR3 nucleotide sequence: TGTGCCAGCAGCAGGGTACAGGGGGCGAATGCTTTCTTT. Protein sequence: CASSRVQGANAFF.

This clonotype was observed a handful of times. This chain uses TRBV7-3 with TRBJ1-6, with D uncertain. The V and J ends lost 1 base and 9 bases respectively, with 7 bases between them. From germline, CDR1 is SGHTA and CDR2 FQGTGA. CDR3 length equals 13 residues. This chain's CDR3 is CASSLRAGSPLHF. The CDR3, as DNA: TGTGCCAGCAGCTTAAGGGCTGGTTCACCCCTCCACTTT. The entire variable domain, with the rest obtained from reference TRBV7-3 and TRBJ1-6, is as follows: GAGVSQTPSNKVTEKGKYVELRCDPISGHTALYWYRQSLGQGPEFLIYFQGTGAADDSGLPNDRFFAVRPEGSVSTLKIQRTERGDSAVYLCASSLRAGSPLHFGNGTRLTVT.

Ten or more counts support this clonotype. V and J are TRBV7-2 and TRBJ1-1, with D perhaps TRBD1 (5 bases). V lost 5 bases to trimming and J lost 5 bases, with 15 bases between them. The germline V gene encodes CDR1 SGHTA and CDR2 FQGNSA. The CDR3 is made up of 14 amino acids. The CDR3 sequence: CASSQTRVLTEAFF. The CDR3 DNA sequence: TGTGCCAGCAGCCAAACCAGGGTCTTGACTGAAGCTTTCTTT.

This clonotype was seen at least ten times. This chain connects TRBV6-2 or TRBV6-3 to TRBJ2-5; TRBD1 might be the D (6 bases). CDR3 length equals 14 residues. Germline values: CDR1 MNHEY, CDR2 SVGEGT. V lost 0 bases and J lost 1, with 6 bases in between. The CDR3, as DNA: TGTGCCAGCAGTTACTCGGACAGCCAAGAGACCCAGTACTTC. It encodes CASSYSDSQETQYF.

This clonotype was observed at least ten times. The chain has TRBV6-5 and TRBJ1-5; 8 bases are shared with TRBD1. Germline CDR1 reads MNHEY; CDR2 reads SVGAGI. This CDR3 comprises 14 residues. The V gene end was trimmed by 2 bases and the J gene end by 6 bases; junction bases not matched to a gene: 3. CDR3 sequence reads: CASSYDRGGQPQHF. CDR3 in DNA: TGTGCCAGCAGTTACGACAGGGGAGGTCAGCCCCAGCATTTT.

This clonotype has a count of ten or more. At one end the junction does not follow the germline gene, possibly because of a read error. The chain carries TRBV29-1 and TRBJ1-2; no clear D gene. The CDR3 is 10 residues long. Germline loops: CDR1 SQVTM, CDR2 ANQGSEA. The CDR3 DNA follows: TGCAGCGTAGAAGGCTATGGCTACACCTTC. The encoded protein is CSVEGYGYTF.

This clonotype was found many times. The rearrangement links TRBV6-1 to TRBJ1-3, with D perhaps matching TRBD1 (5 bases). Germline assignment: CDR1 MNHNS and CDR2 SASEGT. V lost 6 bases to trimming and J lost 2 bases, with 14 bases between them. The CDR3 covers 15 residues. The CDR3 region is CASSKTADPGNTIYF. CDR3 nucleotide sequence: TGTGCCAGCAGCAAGACAGCCGACCCTGGAAACACCATATATTTT.